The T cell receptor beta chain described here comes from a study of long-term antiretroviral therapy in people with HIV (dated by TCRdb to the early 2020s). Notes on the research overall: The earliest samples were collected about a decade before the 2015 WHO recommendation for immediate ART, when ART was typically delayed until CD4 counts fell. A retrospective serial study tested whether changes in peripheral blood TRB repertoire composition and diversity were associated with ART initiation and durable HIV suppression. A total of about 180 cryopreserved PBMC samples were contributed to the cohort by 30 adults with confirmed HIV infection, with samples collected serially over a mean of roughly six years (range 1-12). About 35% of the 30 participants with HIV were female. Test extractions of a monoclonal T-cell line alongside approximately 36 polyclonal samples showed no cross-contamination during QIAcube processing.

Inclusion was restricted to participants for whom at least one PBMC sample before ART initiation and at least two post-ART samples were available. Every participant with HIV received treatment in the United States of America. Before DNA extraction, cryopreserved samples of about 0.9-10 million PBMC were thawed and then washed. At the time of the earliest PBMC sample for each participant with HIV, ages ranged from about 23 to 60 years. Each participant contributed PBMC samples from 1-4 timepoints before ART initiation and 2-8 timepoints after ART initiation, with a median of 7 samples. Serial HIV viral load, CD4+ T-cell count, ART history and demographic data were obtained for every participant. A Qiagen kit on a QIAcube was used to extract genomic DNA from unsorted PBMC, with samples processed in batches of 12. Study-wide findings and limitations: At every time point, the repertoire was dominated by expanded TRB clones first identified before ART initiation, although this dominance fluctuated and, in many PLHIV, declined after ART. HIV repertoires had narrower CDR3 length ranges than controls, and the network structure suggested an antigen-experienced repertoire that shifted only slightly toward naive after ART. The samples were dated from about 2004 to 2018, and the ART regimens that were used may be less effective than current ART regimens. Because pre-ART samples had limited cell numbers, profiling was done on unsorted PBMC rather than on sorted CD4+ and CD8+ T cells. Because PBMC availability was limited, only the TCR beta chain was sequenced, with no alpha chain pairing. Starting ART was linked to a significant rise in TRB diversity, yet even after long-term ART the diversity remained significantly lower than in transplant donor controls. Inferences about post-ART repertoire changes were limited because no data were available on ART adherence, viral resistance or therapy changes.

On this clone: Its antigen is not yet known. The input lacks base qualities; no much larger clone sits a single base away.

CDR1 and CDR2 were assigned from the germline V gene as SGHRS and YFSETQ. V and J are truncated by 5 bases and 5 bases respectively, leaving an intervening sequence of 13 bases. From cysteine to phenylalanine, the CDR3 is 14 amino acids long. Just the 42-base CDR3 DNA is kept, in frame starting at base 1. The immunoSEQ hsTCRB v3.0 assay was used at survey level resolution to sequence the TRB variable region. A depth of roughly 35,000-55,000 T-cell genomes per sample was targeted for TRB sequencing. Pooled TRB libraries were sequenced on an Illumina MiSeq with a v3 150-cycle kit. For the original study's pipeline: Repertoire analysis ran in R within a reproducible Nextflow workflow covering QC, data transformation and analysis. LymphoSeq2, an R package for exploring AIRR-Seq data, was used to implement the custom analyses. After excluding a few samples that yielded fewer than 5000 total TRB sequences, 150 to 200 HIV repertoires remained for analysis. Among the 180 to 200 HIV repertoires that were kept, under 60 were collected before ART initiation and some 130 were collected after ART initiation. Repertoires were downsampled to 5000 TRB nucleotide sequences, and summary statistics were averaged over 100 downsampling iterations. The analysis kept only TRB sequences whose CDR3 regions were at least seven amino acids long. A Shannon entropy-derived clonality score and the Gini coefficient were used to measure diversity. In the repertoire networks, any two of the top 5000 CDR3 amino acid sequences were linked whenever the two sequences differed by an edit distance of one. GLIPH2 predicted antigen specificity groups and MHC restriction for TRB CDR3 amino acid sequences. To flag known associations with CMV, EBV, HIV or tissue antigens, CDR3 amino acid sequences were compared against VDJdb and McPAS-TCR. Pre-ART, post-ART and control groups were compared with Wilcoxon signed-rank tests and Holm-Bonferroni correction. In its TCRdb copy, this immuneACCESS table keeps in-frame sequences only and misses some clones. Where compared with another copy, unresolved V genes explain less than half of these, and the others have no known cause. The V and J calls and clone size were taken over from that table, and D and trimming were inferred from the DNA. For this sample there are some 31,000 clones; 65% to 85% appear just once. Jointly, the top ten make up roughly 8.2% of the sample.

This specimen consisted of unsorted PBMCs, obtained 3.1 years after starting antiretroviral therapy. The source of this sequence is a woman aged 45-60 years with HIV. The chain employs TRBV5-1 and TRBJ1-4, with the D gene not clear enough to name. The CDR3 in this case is CASRVVGSNEKLFF. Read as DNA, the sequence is TGCGCCAGCAGAGTGGTGGGCTCGAATGAAAAACTGTTTTTT.